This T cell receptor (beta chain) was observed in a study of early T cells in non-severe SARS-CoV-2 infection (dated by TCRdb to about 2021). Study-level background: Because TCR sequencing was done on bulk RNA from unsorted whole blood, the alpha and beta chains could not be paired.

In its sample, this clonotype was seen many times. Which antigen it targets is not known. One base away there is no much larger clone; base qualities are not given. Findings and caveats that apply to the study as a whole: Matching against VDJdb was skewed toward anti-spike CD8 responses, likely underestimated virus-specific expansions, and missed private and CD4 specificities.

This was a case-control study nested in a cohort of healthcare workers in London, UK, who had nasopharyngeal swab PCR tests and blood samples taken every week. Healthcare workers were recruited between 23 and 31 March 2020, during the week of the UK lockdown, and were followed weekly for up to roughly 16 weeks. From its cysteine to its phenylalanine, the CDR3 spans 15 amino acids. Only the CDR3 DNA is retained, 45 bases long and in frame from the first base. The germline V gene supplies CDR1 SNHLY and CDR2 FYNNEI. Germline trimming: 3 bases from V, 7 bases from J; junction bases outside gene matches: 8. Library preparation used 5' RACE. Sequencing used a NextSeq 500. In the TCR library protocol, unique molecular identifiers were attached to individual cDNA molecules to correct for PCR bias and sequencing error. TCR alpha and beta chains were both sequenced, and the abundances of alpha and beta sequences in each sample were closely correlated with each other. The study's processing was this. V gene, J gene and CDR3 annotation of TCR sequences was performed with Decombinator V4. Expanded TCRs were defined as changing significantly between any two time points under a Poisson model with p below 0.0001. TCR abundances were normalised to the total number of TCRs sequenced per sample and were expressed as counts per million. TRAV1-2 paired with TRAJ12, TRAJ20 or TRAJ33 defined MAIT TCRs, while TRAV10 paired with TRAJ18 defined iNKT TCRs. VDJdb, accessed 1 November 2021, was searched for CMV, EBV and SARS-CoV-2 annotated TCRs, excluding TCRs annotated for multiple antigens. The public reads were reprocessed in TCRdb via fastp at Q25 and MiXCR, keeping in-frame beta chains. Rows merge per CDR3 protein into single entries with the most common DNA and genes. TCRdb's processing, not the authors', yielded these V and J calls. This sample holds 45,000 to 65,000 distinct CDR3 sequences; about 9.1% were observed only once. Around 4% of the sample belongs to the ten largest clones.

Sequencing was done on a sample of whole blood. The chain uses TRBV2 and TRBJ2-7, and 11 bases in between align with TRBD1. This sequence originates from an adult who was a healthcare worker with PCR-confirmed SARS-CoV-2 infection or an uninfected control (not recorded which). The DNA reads TGTGCCAGCAGTGATCCGGGACAGGGGGTTGGGGAGCAGTACTTC. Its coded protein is CASSDPGQGVGEQYF.